This record covers a single TCR beta chain. Its antigen is not identified. The data are from a study of a mutant IDH1 vaccine in newly diagnosed glioma. The overall study: First vaccine doses came 4-6 weeks after radiotherapy alone, or with temozolomide cycles.

Time point described: week 5, during vaccination. Vaccinated patients received 300 ug of mutant IDH1 20-mer peptide per dose, with topical imiquimod. V gave up 5 bases and J gave up 5 bases; unmatched junction bases: 9. The germline gives CDR1 SGHVS, CDR2 FNYEAQ. The CDR3 contains 15 residues. Produced via immunoSEQ multiplex PCR; TCRdb's table is partial and in-frame only. The sample records around 50,000 clones, around 90% being singletons. This sequence originates from a woman aged 40 to 55 with glioma. This chain joins TRBV7-6 and TRBJ2-5; 9 bases map to TRBD1. The sequenced sample was PBMCs, obtained from a glioma patient whose treatment included an IDH1 peptide vaccine. CDR3 nucleotide sequence: TGTGCCAGCAGCACACTCCTGGGACAGGGTGAGACCCAGTACTTC. Its protein is CASSTLLGQGETQYF.